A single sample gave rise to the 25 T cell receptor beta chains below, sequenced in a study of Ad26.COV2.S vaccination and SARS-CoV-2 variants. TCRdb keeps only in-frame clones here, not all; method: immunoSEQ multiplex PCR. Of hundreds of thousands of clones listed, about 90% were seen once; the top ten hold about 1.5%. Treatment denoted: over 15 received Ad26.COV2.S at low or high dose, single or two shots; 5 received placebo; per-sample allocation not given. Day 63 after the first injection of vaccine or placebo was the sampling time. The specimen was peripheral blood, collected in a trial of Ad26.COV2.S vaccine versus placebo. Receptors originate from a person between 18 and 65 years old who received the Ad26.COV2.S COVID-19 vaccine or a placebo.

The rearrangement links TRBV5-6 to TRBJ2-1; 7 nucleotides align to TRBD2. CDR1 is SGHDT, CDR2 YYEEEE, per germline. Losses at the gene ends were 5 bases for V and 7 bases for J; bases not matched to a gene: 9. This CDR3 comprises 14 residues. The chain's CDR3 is CASSPPGRWNEQFF. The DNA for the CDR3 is TGTGCCAGCAGTCCCCCCGGGAGGTGGAATGAGCAGTTCTTC.

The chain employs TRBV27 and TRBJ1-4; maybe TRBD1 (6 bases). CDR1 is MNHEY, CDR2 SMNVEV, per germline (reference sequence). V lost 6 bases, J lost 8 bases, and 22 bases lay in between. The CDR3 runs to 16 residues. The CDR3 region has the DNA TGTGCCAGCAGCCCGACTGCCGGGGGCTTCAAGGAAAAACTGTTTTTT. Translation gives CASSPTAGGFKEKLFF.

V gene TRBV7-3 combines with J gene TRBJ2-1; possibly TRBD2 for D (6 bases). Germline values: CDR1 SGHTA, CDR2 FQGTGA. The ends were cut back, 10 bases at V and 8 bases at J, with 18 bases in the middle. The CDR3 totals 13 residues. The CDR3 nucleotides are TGTGCCAACGATACCCGGGGGTTCGATGAGCAGTTCTTC. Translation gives CANDTRGFDEQFF.

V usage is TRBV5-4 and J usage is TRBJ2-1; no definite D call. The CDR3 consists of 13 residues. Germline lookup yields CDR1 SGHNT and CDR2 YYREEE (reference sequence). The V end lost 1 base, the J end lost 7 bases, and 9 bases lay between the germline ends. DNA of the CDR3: TGTGCCAGCAGCTTGCCTAGTGCAAATGAGCAGTTCTTC. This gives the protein CASSLPSANEQFF.

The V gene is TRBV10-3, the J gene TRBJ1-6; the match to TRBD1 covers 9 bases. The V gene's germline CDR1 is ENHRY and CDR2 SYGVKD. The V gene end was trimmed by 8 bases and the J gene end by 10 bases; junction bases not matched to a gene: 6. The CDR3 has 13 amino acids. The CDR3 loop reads CAIGGQGVSPLHF. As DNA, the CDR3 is TGTGCCATCGGGGGACAGGGAGTGTCACCCCTCCACTTT.

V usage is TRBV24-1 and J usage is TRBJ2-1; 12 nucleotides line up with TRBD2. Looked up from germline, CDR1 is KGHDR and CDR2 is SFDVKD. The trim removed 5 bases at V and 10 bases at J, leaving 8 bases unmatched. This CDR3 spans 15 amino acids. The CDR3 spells CATSATSGGTGEQFF. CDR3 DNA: TGTGCCACCAGTGCGACTAGCGGGGGAACGGGAGAGCAGTTCTTC.

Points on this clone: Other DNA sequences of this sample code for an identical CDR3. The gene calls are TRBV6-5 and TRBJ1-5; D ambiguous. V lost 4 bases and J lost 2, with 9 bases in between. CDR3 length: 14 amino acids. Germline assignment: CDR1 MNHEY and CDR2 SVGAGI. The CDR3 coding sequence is TGTGCCAGCAGTTTGTCCGGGGGCAATCAGCCCCAGCATTTT. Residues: CASSLSGGNQPQHF.

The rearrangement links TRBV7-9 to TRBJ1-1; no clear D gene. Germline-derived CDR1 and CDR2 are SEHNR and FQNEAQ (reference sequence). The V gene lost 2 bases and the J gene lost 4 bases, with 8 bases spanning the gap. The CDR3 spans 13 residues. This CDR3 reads CASSLKAATEAFF. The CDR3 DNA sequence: TGTGCCAGCAGCTTAAAGGCGGCCACTGAAGCTTTCTTT.

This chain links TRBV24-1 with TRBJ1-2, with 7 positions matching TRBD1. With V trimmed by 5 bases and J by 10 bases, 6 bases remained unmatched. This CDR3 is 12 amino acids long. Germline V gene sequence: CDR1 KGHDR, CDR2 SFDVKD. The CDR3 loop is CATSAVDRVYTF. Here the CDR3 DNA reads TGTGCCACCAGTGCCGTAGACAGGGTCTACACCTTC.

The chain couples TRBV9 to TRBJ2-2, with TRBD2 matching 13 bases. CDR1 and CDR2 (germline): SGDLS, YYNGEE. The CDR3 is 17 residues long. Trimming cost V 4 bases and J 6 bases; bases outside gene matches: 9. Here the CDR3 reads CASSPRTSGSVPGELFF. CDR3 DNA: TGTGCCAGCAGCCCAAGGACTAGCGGGAGCGTACCCGGGGAGCTGTTTTTT.

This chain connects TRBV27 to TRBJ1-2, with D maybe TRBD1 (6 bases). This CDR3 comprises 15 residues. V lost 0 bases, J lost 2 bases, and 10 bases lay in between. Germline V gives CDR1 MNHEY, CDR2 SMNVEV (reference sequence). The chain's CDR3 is CASSLSTGPNYGYTF. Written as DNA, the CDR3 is TGTGCCAGCAGTTTATCAACAGGGCCAAACTATGGCTACACCTTC.

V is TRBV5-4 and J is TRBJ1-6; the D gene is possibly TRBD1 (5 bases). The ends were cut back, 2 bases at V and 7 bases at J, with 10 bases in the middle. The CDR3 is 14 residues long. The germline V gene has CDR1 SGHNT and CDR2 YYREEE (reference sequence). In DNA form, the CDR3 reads TGTGCCAGCAGCTTTGGTCAGGGCAATTCACCCCTCCACTTT. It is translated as CASSFGQGNSPLHF.

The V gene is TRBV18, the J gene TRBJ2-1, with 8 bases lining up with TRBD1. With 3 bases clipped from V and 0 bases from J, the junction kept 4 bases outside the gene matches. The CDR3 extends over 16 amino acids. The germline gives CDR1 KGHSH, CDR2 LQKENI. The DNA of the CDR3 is TGTGCCAGCTCACCCCTTGGGACAGGCTCCTACAATGAGCAGTTCTTC. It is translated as CASSPLGTGSYNEQFF.

CDR3 amino acids: CASSARTGEVYGYTF. The CDR3 DNA sequence: TGTGCCAGCAGCGCCCGGACAGGGGAGGTCTATGGCTACACCTTC. The chain uses TRBV5-4 and TRBJ1-2, with 9 bases matching TRBD1. The CDR3 runs 15 residues. Trimming removed 4 bases from V and 4 bases from J; junction bases left unmatched: 8. The V gene's germline CDR1 is SGHNT and CDR2 YYREEE (reference sequence).

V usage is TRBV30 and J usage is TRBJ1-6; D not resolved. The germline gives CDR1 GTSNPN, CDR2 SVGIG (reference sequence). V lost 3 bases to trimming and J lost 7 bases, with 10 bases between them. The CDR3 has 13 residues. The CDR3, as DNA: TGTGCCTGGAGACCCTATCTGAATTCACCCCTCCACTTT. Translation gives CAWRPYLNSPLHF.

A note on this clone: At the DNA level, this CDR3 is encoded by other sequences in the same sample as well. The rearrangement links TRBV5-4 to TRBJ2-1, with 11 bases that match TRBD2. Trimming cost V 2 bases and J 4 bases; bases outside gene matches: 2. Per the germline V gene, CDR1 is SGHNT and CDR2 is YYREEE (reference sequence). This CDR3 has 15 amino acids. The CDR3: CASSLRLAGYNEQFF. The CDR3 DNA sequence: TGTGCCAGCAGCTTACGACTAGCGGGGTACAATGAGCAGTTCTTC. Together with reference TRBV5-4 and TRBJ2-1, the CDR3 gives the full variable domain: ETGVTQSPTHLIKTRGQQVTLRCSSQSGHNTVSWYQQALGQGPQFIFQYYREEENGRGNFPPRFSGLQFPNYSSELNVNALELDDSALYLCASSLRLAGYNEQFFGPGTRLTVL.

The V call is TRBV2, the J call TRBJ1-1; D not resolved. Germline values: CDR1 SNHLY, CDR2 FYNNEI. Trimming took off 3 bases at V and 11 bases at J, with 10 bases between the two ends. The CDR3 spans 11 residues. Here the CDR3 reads CASSDRFRAFF. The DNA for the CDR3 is TGTGCCAGCAGTGACCGTTTTCGGGCTTTCTTT.

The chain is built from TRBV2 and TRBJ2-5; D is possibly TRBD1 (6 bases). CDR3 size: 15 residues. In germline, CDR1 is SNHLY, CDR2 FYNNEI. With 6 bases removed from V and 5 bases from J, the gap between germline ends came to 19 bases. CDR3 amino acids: CASSPFTGLGETQYF. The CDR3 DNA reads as TGTGCCAGCAGCCCTTTCACAGGGCTGGGGGAGACCCAGTACTTC.

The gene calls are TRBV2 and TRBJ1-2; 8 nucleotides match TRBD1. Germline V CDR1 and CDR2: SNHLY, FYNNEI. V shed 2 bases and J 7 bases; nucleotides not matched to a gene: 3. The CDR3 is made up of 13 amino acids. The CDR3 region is CASSEQGASGYTF. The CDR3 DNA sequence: TGTGCCAGCAGTGAACAGGGGGCGAGTGGCTACACCTTC.

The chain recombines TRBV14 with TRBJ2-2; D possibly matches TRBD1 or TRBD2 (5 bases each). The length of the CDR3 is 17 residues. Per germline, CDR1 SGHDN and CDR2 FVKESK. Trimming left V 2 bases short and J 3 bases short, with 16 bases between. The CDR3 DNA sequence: TGTGCCAGCAGCCAACCTGGGGCTAGCCGATACACCGGGGAGCTGTTTTTT. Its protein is CASSQPGASRYTGELFF.

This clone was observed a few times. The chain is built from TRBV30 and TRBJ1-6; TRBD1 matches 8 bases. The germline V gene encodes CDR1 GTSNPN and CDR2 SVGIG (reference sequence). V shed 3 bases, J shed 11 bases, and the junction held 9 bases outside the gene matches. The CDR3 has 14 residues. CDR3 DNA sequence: TGTGCCTGGAGATGGAGACAGGGGACGCCACCCCTCCACTTT. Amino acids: CAWRWRQGTPPLHF.

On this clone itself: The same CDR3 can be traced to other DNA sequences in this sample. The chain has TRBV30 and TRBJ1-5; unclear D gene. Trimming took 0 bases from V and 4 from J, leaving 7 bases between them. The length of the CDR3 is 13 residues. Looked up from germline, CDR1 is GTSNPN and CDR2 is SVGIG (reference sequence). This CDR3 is CAWSVRSNQPQHF. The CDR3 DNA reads TGTGCCTGGAGTGTACGGTCTAATCAGCCCCAGCATTTT.

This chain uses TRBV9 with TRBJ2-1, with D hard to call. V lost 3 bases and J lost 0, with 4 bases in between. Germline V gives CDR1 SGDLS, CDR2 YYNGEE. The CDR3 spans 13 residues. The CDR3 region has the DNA TGTGCCAGCAGCGCCAGCTCCTACAATGAGCAGTTCTTC. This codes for CASSASSYNEQFF.

This CDR3 reads CASSWSLVEDTQYF. DNA for the CDR3: TGTGCCAGCAGTTGGTCCCTCGTCGAAGATACGCAGTATTTT. The rearrangement links TRBV5-8 to TRBJ2-3, with D hard to call. Between the trimmed V and J ends, which lost 5 bases and 5 bases, there was a span of 15 bases. From germline, CDR1 is SGHTS and CDR2 YDEGEE. This CDR3 has 14 residues.

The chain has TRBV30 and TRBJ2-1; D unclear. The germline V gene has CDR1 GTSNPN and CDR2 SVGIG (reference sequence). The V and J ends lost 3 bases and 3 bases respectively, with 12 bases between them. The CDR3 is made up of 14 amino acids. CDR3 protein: CAWSYLQSYNEQFF. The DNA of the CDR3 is TGTGCCTGGAGCTATCTCCAAAGCTACAATGAGCAGTTCTTC.